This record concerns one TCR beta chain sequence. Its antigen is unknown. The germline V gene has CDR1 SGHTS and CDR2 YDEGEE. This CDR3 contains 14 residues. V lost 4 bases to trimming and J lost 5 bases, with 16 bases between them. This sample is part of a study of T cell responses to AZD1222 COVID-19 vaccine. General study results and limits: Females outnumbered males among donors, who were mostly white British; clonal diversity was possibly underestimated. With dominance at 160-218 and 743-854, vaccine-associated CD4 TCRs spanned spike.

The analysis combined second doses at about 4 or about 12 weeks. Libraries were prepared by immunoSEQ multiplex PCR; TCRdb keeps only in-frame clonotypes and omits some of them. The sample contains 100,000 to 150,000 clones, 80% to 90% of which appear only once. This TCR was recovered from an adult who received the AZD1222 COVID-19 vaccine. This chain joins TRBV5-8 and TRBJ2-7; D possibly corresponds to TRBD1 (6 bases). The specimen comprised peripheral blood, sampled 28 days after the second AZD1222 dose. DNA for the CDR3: TGTGCCAGCAGCCCACTTTCAGGGGCCGACGAGCAGTACTTC. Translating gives CASSPLSGADEQYF.